This is a list of T cell receptor beta chains from one sample in a study of blood T cell repertoires in COVID-19. Assay: immunoSEQ multiplex PCR; the TCRdb copy retains only in-frame clones and omits some. The data contain some 120,000 clones, around 83% of them singletons. Sequenced input: peripheral blood. The origin of the receptors is a woman aged 45-60 years with acute or convalescent COVID-19. Both conserved end residues are part of each CDR3. The D gene is left open where the match is weak. Clone size is given for some rows only: seen once, a few or many times, or a class if the clone is expanded.

TRBD1	.	TRBJ1-2	TRBV5-1	TGCGCCAGCAGCTTGGCCCCTTGGGACAGCTATGGCTACACCTTC	CASSLAPWDSYGYTF
TRBD1	.	TRBJ1-2	TRBV6-1	TGTGCCAGCAGTGAAGCGCGACAGGGGGGTCGCTACACCTTC	CASSEARQGGRYTF
.	.	TRBJ1-3	TRBV7-8	TGTGCCAGCAGCCCCCCGGGGGGGTTAAACACCATATATTTT	CASSPPGGLNTIYF
TRBD1	few	TRBJ1-5	TRBV5-8	TGTGCCAGCAGCTTGGGAACATACACAGGGGAACCCCAGCATTTT	CASSLGTYTGEPQHF
.	.	TRBJ1-4	TRBV30	TGTGCCTGGAGCCAGGCGGGGGTAACTAATGAAAAACTGTTTTTT	CAWSQAGVTNEKLFF
.	.	TRBJ1-5	TRBV6-5	TGTGCCAGCAGTTACGGCGGGGGGCAGAATCAGCCCCAGCATTTT	CASSYGGGQNQPQHF
.	.	TRBJ1-6	TRBV6-5	TGTGCCAGCAGTTACTCCGGGGGGTTAGGAAATTCACCCCTCCACTTT	CASSYSGGLGNSPLHF
.	.	TRBJ1-6	TRBV9	TGTGCCAGCAGCGAGTTAAGGGGGAACTCACCCCTCCACTTT	CASSELRGNSPLHF
.	.	TRBJ1-1	TRBV9	TGTGCCAGCAGCGTGAGGTTAGGCAGGGTGACAATGAACACTGAAGCTTTCTTT	CASSVRLGRVTMNTEAFF
.	.	TRBJ1-2	TRBV6-4	TGTGCCAGCAGAGAGGGAAATGAAGGGGGCTACACCTTC	CASREGNEGGYTF
TRBD1	.	TRBJ2-6	TRBV25-1	TGTGCCAGCAGGGAATCCGGGACAGGGGGATCCGGGGCCAACGTCCTGACTTTC	CASRESGTGGSGANVLTF
TRBD2	.	TRBJ2-7	TRBV3-1/TRBV3-2	TGTGCCAGCAGCCAAGTCTCTAGCGGGGGCCGCGAGCAGTACTTC	CASSQVSSGGREQYF
TRBD1	.	TRBJ2-7	TRBV11-2	TGTGCCAGCAGCTCCGAAGAGGGGGCGCTGAACTACTACGAGCAGTACTTC	CASSSEEGALNYYEQYF
TRBD1	.	TRBJ2-2	TRBV27	TGTGCCAGCAGTGTACGACAGGGGGCCGGGGAGCTGTTTTTT	CASSVRQGAGELFF
TRBD1	.	TRBJ1-6	TRBV19	TGTGCCAGTAGTATAGATAAGGGACAGATACATTCACCCCTCCACTTT	CASSIDKGQIHSPLHF
TRBD2	.	TRBJ2-4	TRBV19	TGTGCCACTACGAGGACTAGCGGTGACATTCAGTACTTC	CATTRTSGDIQYF
.	.	TRBJ1-2	TRBV15	TGTGCCACCAGCAGAGGCGGGGGAATTGGCTATGGCTACACCTTC	CATSRGGGIGYGYTF
TRBD1	.	TRBJ1-4	TRBV6-6	TGTGCCAGCAGTCCACAGGGGGCTTATGAAAAACTGTTTTTT	CASSPQGAYEKLFF
.	.	TRBJ1-1	TRBV6-1	TGTGCCAGCAGTGAAGGTGTGGCTTTAAGAGCTTTCTTT	CASSEGVALRAFF
.	few	TRBJ1-2	TRBV2	TGTGCCAGCAGTGCGGCTCCAGGCTATGGCTACACCTTC	CASSAAPGYGYTF
.	.	TRBJ1-2	TRBV5-1	TGCGCCAGCAGCTTGGGACAAGACGAGGGCTACACCTTC	CASSLGQDEGYTF
TRBD1	.	TRBJ1-1	TRBV10-2	TGCGCCAGCAGTGACCACGGGACAGCGAACACTGAAGCTTTCTTT	CASSDHGTANTEAFF
TRBD1	.	TRBJ2-7	TRBV28	TGTGCCAGCAGTCCCCGGGACAGGGCAATCTACGAGCAGTACTTC	CASSPRDRAIYEQYF
TRBD1	.	TRBJ2-3	TRBV3-1/TRBV3-2	TGTGCCAGCAGCTACCGGGACAGCAACACAGATACGCAGTATTTT	CASSYRDSNTDTQYF
.	.	TRBJ1-1	TRBV6-5	TGTGCCAGCAGTTCGTCGACAGGACTTAGGACTGAAGCTTTCTTT	CASSSSTGLRTEAFF
.	.	TRBJ2-3	TRBV6-2/TRBV6-3	TGTGCCAGCAGCTTCTTTCAGGGTACAGATACGCAGTATTTT	CASSFFQGTDTQYF
.	.	TRBJ1-3	TRBV6-1	TGTGCCAGCAGTGAAGTGGCTTCTGGAAACACCATATATTTT	CASSEVASGNTIYF
.	.	TRBJ2-5	TRBV5-1	TGCGCCAGCAGCTATCTCCAAGAGACCCAGTACTTC	CASSYLQETQYF
TRBD1	many	TRBJ2-7	TRBV2	TGTGCCAGCAGTGTTTTCCAGGGGGCCTACGAGCAGTACTTC	CASSVFQGAYEQYF
TRBD1	.	TRBJ1-5	TRBV2	TGTGCCAGCAGTGGACAGGGAAATCAGCCCCAGCATTTT	CASSGQGNQPQHF
TRBD1	few	TRBJ1-1	TRBV27	TGTGCCAGCAGTGAACAGGGGACTGAAGCTTTCTTT	CASSEQGTEAFF
TRBD2	.	TRBJ2-4	TRBV7-3	TGTGCCAGCAGCCTTGGGACTAGCGGGGTCAAAAACATTCAGTACTTC	CASSLGTSGVKNIQYF
.	.	TRBJ1-6	TRBV19	TGTGCCAGTAGTACTGGGAGGGTCAGCTCCTATAATTCACCCCTCCACTTT	CASSTGRVSSYNSPLHF
TRBD1	.	TRBJ1-5	TRBV28	TGTGCCAGCAGTCGGACAGGGCCGAATCAGCCCCAGCATTTT	CASSRTGPNQPQHF
TRBD1	.	TRBJ1-5	TRBV6-5	TGTGCCAGCAGTCCTACAGGGGTGGTTCAGCCCCAGCATTTT	CASSPTGVVQPQHF
TRBD1	.	TRBJ1-2	TRBV6-5	TGTGCCAGCACCCCCGGACAGGGGGGTAACTATGGCTACACCTTC	CASTPGQGGNYGYTF
.	.	TRBJ1-2	TRBV19	TGTGCCAGTAGTATAGCCCAAAACTATGGCTACACCTTC	CASSIAQNYGYTF
.	.	TRBJ1-1	TRBV7-8	TGTGCCAGCAGTACAGGATCCAATGAAGCTTTCTTT	CASSTGSNEAFF
.	few	TRBJ2-2	TRBV6-5	TGTGCCAGCAGATCTAGCGCGAACACCGGGGAGCTGTTTTTT	CASRSSANTGELFF
.	.	TRBJ1-2	TRBV3-1/TRBV3-2	TGTGCCAGCAGCCAAGGACCTACCGGGAGGGGCTACACCTTC	CASSQGPTGRGYTF
.	.	TRBJ1-2	TRBV7-8	TGTGCCAGCAGCTTAGTGCGGGCCGGGGAGGGCTATGGCTACACCTTC	CASSLVRAGEGYGYTF
TRBD1	.	TRBJ1-1	TRBV19	TGTGCCAGTAGTGTCGACAGGGGGCTCATAGGCACTGAAGCTTTCTTT	CASSVDRGLIGTEAFF
.	.	TRBJ1-2	TRBV30	TGTGCCTGTGCGCAGGGTAACTATGGCTACACCTTC	CACAQGNYGYTF
TRBD1	.	TRBJ1-4	TRBV11-3	TGTGCCAGCAGCCACCTCCGGACAGGGAAAAATGAAAAACTGTTTTTT	CASSHLRTGKNEKLFF
TRBD1	.	TRBJ2-7	TRBV6-5	TGTGCCAGCACCCGGGACAGGTCGGGCTACGAGCAGTACTTC	CASTRDRSGYEQYF
.	.	TRBJ1-4	TRBV2	TGTGCCAGCAGATTTAGACTTGGACAGACTAATGAAAAACTGTTTTTT	CASRFRLGQTNEKLFF
.	once	TRBJ2-5	TRBV14	TGTGCCAGCAGCCAGGGACGGGACACCGAGACCCAGTACTTC	CASSQGRDTETQYF
TRBD1	.	TRBJ1-3	TRBV3-1/TRBV3-2	TGTGCCAGCAGCCGAACGACAGGGACTGGAAACACCATATATTTT	CASSRTTGTGNTIYF
TRBD1	.	TRBJ1-1	TRBV6-5	TGTGCCAGCAGTCCGATTAACAGGGGTGGTGAGGCTTTCTTT	CASSPINRGGEAFF
.	once	TRBJ1-5	TRBV24-1	TGTGCCACCAGTCAACGGGGGAGCAATCAGCCCCAGCATTTT	CATSQRGSNQPQHF
TRBD1	.	TRBJ1-2	TRBV27	TGTGCCAGCAGTTTATCGAGGGGACAGACTAACTATGGCTACACCTTC	CASSLSRGQTNYGYTF
TRBD1	.	TRBJ1-4	TRBV14	TGTGCCAGCAGCCCACGACAGGGTGGAGAAAAACTGTTTTTT	CASSPRQGGEKLFF
.	.	TRBJ2-7	TRBV3-1/TRBV3-2	TGTGCCAGCACCCATTCCGGGACTTCCTACGAGCAGTACTTC	CASTHSGTSYEQYF